This T cell receptor (beta chain) appears in the sequencing data of a study of radiation and T cells in renal cell carcinoma. Study-wide results and caveats: Compared with controls, irradiated tumors showed greater TCR clonality.

Points on this clone: The antigen remains undetermined.

Germline V CDR1 and CDR2: SQVTM, ANQGSEA. V lost 4 bases, J lost 4 bases, and 0 bases stayed unmatched. This CDR3 region has 12 residues. Data came from immunoSEQ multiplex PCR; TCRdb stores just in-frame clones and leaves some out. The table lists some 8,400 clones, approximately 60% of them singletons. Treatment noted: treatment-naive control, cytoreductive nephrectomy. Treatment-naive patients without radiation supplied the control tumors at nephrectomy. Control tumors came from a handful of females and over 9 males, aged about 35 to 85. Source: tumor tissue, taken from a patient whose treatment was nephrectomy without radiotherapy. The chain uses TRBV29-1 and TRBJ1-1; 10 bases map to TRBD1. The source of this sequence is a man aged 55 to 70 with renal cell carcinoma. The CDR3 DNA is TGCAGCGTTGGGGACAGGGGCACTGAAGCTTTCTTT. Protein product: CSVGDRGTEAFF.